This TCR beta chain comes out of a study of regulatory T cells in long-lasting Graves disease. This clonotype has more than one count but fewer than ten. Its antigen is unknown. Time point specified: persistent/refractory GD, antithyroid drugs over 5 years with positive TRAb. From PBMCs, RNA was extracted and then used to make the TCR library. All patients originated from an endocrinology department located in Xi'an, China. Findings of the study overall: Sample size, which was small, may have reduced accuracy. Persistent disease samples used TRBV28, TRBJ1-2 and TRBJ2-5 preferentially.

iRepertoire HTBI primers and Arm-PCR of CDR3 regions built TCR beta libraries. Original processing methods: Across samples, more than 55 TRBV and about 13 TRBJ segments were found. TCRdb re-called the multiplex PCR reads with MiXCR, one entry per CDR3 protein. The V and J calls reflect TCRdb's pipeline rather than the authors' work. The sample includes 400,000 to 500,000 distinct CDR3 sequences, roughly 21% of them seen just once. CDR1 and CDR2 (germline): LNHDA, SQIVND (reference sequence). V was clipped by 4 bases and J by 7 bases; unmatched bases: 5. CDR3 size: 14 residues. This TCR came from a female donor with Graves disease. This material consisted of peripheral blood mononuclear cells (PBMCs), taken when the disease was refractory, from a patient treated with antithyroid drugs. The V and J genes are TRBV19 and TRBJ2-1; TRBD2 aligns across 9 bases. The CDR3 region is CASSNGGRGNEQFF. The CDR3 DNA sequence: TGTGCCAGTAGTAACGGCGGGAGGGGTAATGAGCAGTTCTTC.